This TCR beta chain was retrieved from a study of early T cells in non-severe SARS-CoV-2 infection. For the study at large: Unpaired chains resulted from sequencing bulk RNA of unsorted whole blood. Study-wide results and caveats: Matches to VDJdb favored anti-spike CD8 responses and missed private and CD4 specificities.

Individual cDNA molecules received unique molecular identifiers during library preparation. TCRdb ran MiXCR on the 5' RACE reads and lists one entry per CDR3 protein. The top ten hold just over 20% of the sample, which has more than 95,000 distinct CDR3 sequences, under 15% seen once. Comment on this clonotype: Its antigen remains unidentified.

V was trimmed by 8 bases and J by 6 bases, leaving 12 bases between them. This CDR3 has 11 amino acids. Per germline, CDR1 SQVTM and CDR2 ANQGSEA. The V call is TRBV29-1, the J call TRBJ2-3; D unresolved. This TCR derives from an adult who was a healthcare worker with PCR-confirmed SARS-CoV-2 infection or an uninfected control (not recorded which). The sequenced sample consisted of whole blood. Here the CDR3 DNA reads TGCAGCACCGAAGACAACGATACGCAGTATTTT. The encoded protein is CSTEDNDTQYF.